This TCR beta chain was captured in a study of human T cells and chemical hapten exposure. The germline V and J ends were trimmed by 4 bases and 4 bases, with 14 bases remaining between them. Germline V gene data show CDR1 as SGHRS and CDR2 as YFSETQ. This CDR3 contains 14 residues. This clonotype was observed at least ten times. Time point of the sample: pre-sensitization, week 0. Noted treatment: therapeutic diphenylcyclopropenone sensitization with weekly scalp DPC. TCRdb ran MiXCR on the RACE reads and lists one entry per CDR3 protein. The sample yields more than 300,000 distinct CDR3 sequences, around 5.5% seen once.

The sample consisted of whole blood, taken in connection with sensitization to the hapten diphenylcyclopropenone (DPC). V and J are TRBV5-1 and TRBJ2-5; TRBD1 or TRBD2 may be the D gene (6 bases each). The TCR was taken from a woman under 30 with alopecia areata. Some clones in this sample may be carry-over from other donors' samples. This CDR3 reads CASSRTGAGETQYF. The CDR3 DNA reads TGCGCCAGCAGCCGGACGGGGGCCGGAGAGACCCAGTACTTC. The full variable domain, in which reference TRBV5-1 and TRBJ2-5 provide the parts outside the CDR3, is KAGVTQTPRYLIKTRGQQVTLSCSPISGHRSVSWYQQTPGQGLQFLFEYFSETQRNKGNFPGRFSGRQFSNSRSEMNVSTLELGDSALYLCASSRTGAGETQYFGPGTRLLVL.